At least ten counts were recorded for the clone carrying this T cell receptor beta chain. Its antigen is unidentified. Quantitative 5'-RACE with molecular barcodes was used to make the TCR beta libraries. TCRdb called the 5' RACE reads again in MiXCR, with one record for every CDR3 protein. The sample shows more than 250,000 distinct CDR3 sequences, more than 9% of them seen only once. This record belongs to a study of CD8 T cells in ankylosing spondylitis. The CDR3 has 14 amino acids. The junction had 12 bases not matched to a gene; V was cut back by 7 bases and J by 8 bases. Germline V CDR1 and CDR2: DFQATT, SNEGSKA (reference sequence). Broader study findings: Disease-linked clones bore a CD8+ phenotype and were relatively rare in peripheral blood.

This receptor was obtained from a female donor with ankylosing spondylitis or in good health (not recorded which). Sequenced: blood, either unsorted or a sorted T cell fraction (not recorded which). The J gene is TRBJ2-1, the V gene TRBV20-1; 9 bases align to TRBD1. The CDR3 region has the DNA TGCAGTGGGAAGAGAGGGACAGGGATCGATGAGCAGTTCTTC. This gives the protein CSGKRGTGIDEQFF.